A single sample gave rise to the 27 T cell receptor beta chains below, sequenced in a study of T cell responses to AZD1222 COVID-19 vaccine. Profiled with immunoSEQ multiplex PCR; TCRdb holds only in-frame clones, not every one. The sample includes 120,000 or so clones, less than 95% of them seen just once. Sequencing was performed on peripheral blood, taken on day 0 of AZD1222 vaccination. Source of these receptors: an adult in good health.

The chain couples TRBV12-3 or TRBV12-4 to TRBJ1-2, with no clear D. This CDR3 is built from 13 residues. V was shortened by 6 bases and J by 4 bases, with 12 bases between the two germline ends. The CDR3 DNA reads as TGTGCCAGCAGCCTCCGGGGTAGCTATGGCTACACCTTC. It specifies CASSLRGSYGYTF.

The chain couples TRBV6-2 or TRBV6-3 to TRBJ1-2; no clear D gene. Germline values: CDR1 MNHEY, CDR2 SVGEGT. This CDR3 is built from 12 residues. V lost 3 bases and J 8 bases, leaving 10 bases between the germline ends. This chain's CDR3 is CASSYVKSGYTF. DNA of the CDR3: TGTGCCAGCAGTTATGTTAAGAGCGGCTACACCTTC.

J is TRBJ1-5 and V is TRBV27; possibly TRBD1 for D (5 bases). Deletions cut 7 bases from V and 7 bases from J, with 14 bases between. Germline V lookup: CDR1 MNHEY, CDR2 SMNVEV (reference sequence). CDR3 length: 13 residues. The CDR3 is CASKEGSGQPQHF. CDR3 nucleotides: TGTGCCAGCAAGGAGGGGTCAGGGCAGCCCCAGCATTTT.

The genes are TRBV29-1 and TRBJ1-4; no clear D. The CDR3 has 13 amino acids. In germline, CDR1 is SQVTM, CDR2 ANQGSEA. The germline V and J ends were trimmed by 5 bases and 8 bases, with 15 bases remaining between them. DNA of the CDR3: TGCAGCGTTTTTCCGGAGGGCCAAGAAAAACTGTTTTTT. The encoded protein is CSVFPEGQEKLFF.

This clone appeared once. The chain is built from TRBV5-1 and TRBJ1-1; D call uncertain. Germline assignment: CDR1 SGHRS and CDR2 YFSETQ. The CDR3 is 14 amino acids. V shed 4 bases and J shed 4 bases, with 14 bases lying between them. The DNA of the CDR3 is TGCGCCAGCAGCGCAACTTTCGAGCGCACTGAAGCTTTCTTT. As protein: CASSATFERTEAFF.

Details on this clone: This sample includes further DNA sequences coding for the same CDR3. The chain couples TRBV19 to TRBJ2-7; D is unresolved. Trimming took off 5 bases at V and 1 base at J, with 6 bases between the two ends. This CDR3 has 12 residues. The germline CDR1 and CDR2 sequences are LNHDA and SQIVND (reference sequence). The CDR3 coding sequence is TGTGCCAGTAGTTCCTCATCCTACGAGCAGTACTTC. Its translation is CASSSSSYEQYF.

The chain employs TRBV27 and TRBJ1-1, with D possibly TRBD1 on 5 matching bases. The V gene's germline CDR1 is MNHEY and CDR2 SMNVEV (reference sequence). Trimming cost V 5 bases and J 2 bases, with 15 bases left between them. The CDR3 has 15 residues. The CDR3 loop is CASSGQGGLNTEAFF. The CDR3 DNA reads TGTGCCAGCAGTGGGCAGGGAGGGCTCAACACTGAAGCTTTCTTT.

This chain joins TRBV19 and TRBJ1-1, with a possible D match to TRBD1 (6 bases). Germline lookup yields CDR1 LNHDA and CDR2 SQIVND (reference sequence). There are 14 residues in the CDR3. V lost 5 bases and J lost 7, with 17 bases in between. The CDR3 nucleotides are TGTGCCAGTAGTTCCATTACAGGGAAGTTTGAAGCTTTCTTT. Its translation is CASSSITGKFEAFF.

The chain is built from TRBV5-6 and TRBJ2-7, with D possibly being TRBD1 (6 bases). Germline assignment: CDR1 SGHDT and CDR2 YYEEEE. This CDR3 comprises 15 residues. V lost 1 base to trimming and J lost 4 bases, with 15 bases between them. CDR3 loop: CASSLKPGTIYEQYF. CDR3 coding DNA: TGTGCCAGCAGCTTGAAGCCCGGGACAATATACGAGCAGTACTTC.

V gene TRBV5-1 combines with J gene TRBJ1-2; D is undetermined. The CDR3 covers 14 residues. V lost 4 bases to trimming and J lost 9 bases, with 19 bases between them. The germline V gene encodes CDR1 SGHRS and CDR2 YFSETQ. The CDR3 DNA sequence: TGCGCCAGCAGCCTTGCGAGGGATGTGGTTCGCTACACCTTC. It encodes CASSLARDVVRYTF.

This clone was seen only once. This chain joins TRBV7-8 and TRBJ2-3; TRBD2 matches 8 bases. This CDR3 contains 16 residues. In germline, CDR1 is SGHVS, CDR2 FQNEAQ. The V and J ends lost 5 bases and 8 bases, in that order; junction bases with no gene match: 15. The chain's CDR3 is CASSGLLAGGSGTQYF. CDR3 nucleotides: TGTGCCAGCAGCGGATTGTTGGCGGGAGGAAGCGGTACGCAGTATTTT. Looking up the rest from reference TRBV7-8 and TRBJ2-3 gives the full variable domain: GAGVSQSPRYKVAKRGQDVALRCDPISGHVSLFWYQQALGQGPEFLTYFQNEAQLDKSGLPSDRFFAERPEGSVSTLKIQRTQQEDSAVYLCASSGLLAGGSGTQYFGPGTRLTVL.

The rearrangement uses TRBV30 and TRBJ1-1; D gene unclear. Germline V gives CDR1 GTSNPN, CDR2 SVGIG (reference sequence). V lost 1 base to trimming and J lost 3 bases, with 12 bases between them. The CDR3 is made up of 14 amino acids. The CDR3 loop reads CAWSGRAPDTEAFF. The CDR3 DNA follows: TGTGCCTGGAGTGGGAGAGCCCCCGACACTGAAGCTTTCTTT. The full variable domain, its missing parts supplied by reference TRBV30 and TRBJ1-1, is SQTIHQWPATLVQPVGSPLSLECTVEGTSNPNLYWYRQAAGRGLQLLFYSVGIGQISSEVPQNLSASRPQDRQFILSSKKLLLSDSGFYLCAWSGRAPDTEAFFGQGTRLTVV.

This clone showed up just once. This chain joins TRBV11-2 and TRBJ2-2; D call uncertain. CDR1 SGHAT and CDR2 FQNNGV come from the germline V gene. The CDR3 loop spans 14 amino acids. Trimming left V 0 bases short and J 6 bases short, with 8 bases between. The CDR3 DNA follows: TGTGCCAGCAGCTTAGACTCCAACTCCGGGGAGCTGTTTTTT. This codes for CASSLDSNSGELFF.

This chain joins TRBV30 and TRBJ2-7, with D possibly matching TRBD1 (6 bases). V lost 3 bases and J 3 bases, leaving 9 bases between the germline ends. Germline loops: CDR1 GTSNPN, CDR2 SVGIG (reference sequence). The CDR3 totals 12 residues. CDR3 protein: CAWREQGYEQYF. DNA of the CDR3: TGTGCCTGGAGGGAACAGGGCTACGAGCAGTACTTC.

This chain connects TRBV5-6 to TRBJ1-1; possible D gene TRBD1, 5 bases. V was pared by 4 bases and J by 1 base, with 8 bases between. The germline V gene has CDR1 SGHDT and CDR2 YYEEEE. This CDR3 has 13 residues. The CDR3 DNA reads TGTGCCAGCAGCGATACAGGGAACACTGAAGCTTTCTTT. This gives the protein CASSDTGNTEAFF. The full variable domain, completed using reference TRBV5-6 and TRBJ1-1, is DAGVTQSPTHLIKTRGQQVTLRCSPKSGHDTVSWYQQALGQGPQFIFQYYEEEERQRGNFPDRFSGHQFPNYSSELNVNALLLGDSALYLCASSDTGNTEAFFGQGTRLTVV.

The rearrangement joins TRBV6-4 to TRBJ1-6; D is undetermined. The CDR3 length is 15 residues. Deletions cut 4 bases from V and 7 bases from J, with 14 bases between. Germline assignment: CDR1 MRHNA and CDR2 SNTAGT. Here the CDR3 DNA reads TGTGCCAGCAGTGGCCAAGCTACGGGAAATTCACCCCTCCACTTT. Translation: CASSGQATGNSPLHF.

J is TRBJ2-7 and V is TRBV19; no clear D gene. V lost 4 bases, J lost 6 bases, and 16 bases lay in between. The germline CDR1 and CDR2 sequences are LNHDA and SQIVND (reference sequence). This CDR3 region has 14 residues. CDR3 nucleotide sequence: TGTGCCAGTAGTAACCCCGTAAGGATTGGCGAGCAGTACTTC. It specifies CASSNPVRIGEQYF. Drawing the rest from reference TRBV19 and TRBJ2-7, the complete variable domain is DGGITQSPKYLFRKEGQNVTLSCEQNLNHDAMYWYRQDPGQGLRLIYYSQIVNDFQKGDIAEGYSVSREKKESFPLTVTSAQKNPTAFYLCASSNPVRIGEQYFGPGTRLTVT.

V usage is TRBV20-1 and J usage is TRBJ2-1; D gene ambiguous. CDR1 and CDR2 from the germline V gene are DFQATT and SNEGSKA (reference sequence). Trimming took off 6 bases at V and 7 bases at J, with 10 bases between the two ends. The CDR3 runs 11 residues. CDR3 DNA sequence: TGCAGTGCCGTCAAGAGGAATGAGCAGTTCTTC. This sequence encodes CSAVKRNEQFF.

V is TRBV5-1 and J is TRBJ1-2, with D unresolved. This CDR3 is 15 amino acids long. Germline lookup yields CDR1 SGHRS and CDR2 YFSETQ. Trimming pared 1 base from V and 4 bases from J, leaving 14 bases between. DNA for the CDR3: TGCGCCAGCAGCTTGTCTGTGGGTATTAGCTATGGCTACACCTTC. Encoded protein: CASSLSVGISYGYTF.

The rearrangement links TRBV5-1 to TRBJ1-2; 7 nucleotides align to TRBD1. Germline values: CDR1 SGHRS, CDR2 YFSETQ. V dropped 1 base and J dropped 8; count of bases not matched to a gene: 5. This CDR3 region has 13 residues. The CDR3 protein is CASSLKGAEGYTF. The CDR3 DNA is TGCGCCAGCAGCTTGAAGGGGGCGGAGGGCTACACCTTC.

This chain connects TRBV28 to TRBJ1-5, with 8 nucleotides matching TRBD1. Germline V gives CDR1 MDHEN, CDR2 SYDVKM. The CDR3 runs 15 residues. Trimming cost V 4 bases and J 7 bases; bases outside gene matches: 9. For the CDR3, the DNA is TGTGCCAGCAGTTCCCCGACAGGGGCTAGCCAGCCCCAGCATTTT. Translated, it gives CASSSPTGASQPQHF.

V is TRBV3-1 (or the pseudogene TRBV3-2) and J is TRBJ1-2, with D hard to call. V lost 1 base and J lost 4, with 10 bases in between. This CDR3 comprises 14 residues. Germline CDR1 and CDR2: LGHDT and YNNKEL (reference sequence). The CDR3 here is CASSQVTWGYGYTF. CDR3 DNA: TGTGCCAGCAGCCAAGTGACATGGGGCTATGGCTACACCTTC.

J is TRBJ1-2 and V is TRBV28, with D possibly matching TRBD1 (6 bases). Trimming pared 5 bases from V and 3 bases from J, leaving 10 bases between. The CDR3 sequence is 13 residues long. Germline V gene sequence: CDR1 MDHEN, CDR2 SYDVKM. The CDR3 DNA is TGTGCCAGCAGTCCAGGACAGTACTATGGCTACACCTTC. Its translation: CASSPGQYYGYTF.

This clone was seen a single time. The CDR3 loop is CASTFRGPLHF. CDR3 in DNA: TGTGCCAGCACCTTCCGAGGGCCCCTCCACTTT. The V and J genes are TRBV7-2 and TRBJ1-6; D remains ambiguous. The CDR3 covers 11 residues. Germline assignment: CDR1 SGHTA and CDR2 FQGNSA. V gave up 7 bases and J gave up 13 bases, with 11 bases separating them.

V usage is TRBV14 and J usage is TRBJ2-1; D remains ambiguous. Trimming removed 1 base at V and 0 bases at J, with 13 bases between. CDR1 SGHDN and CDR2 FVKESK come from the germline V gene. The CDR3 is 17 amino acids. CDR3 amino acids: CASSQGTGPSSYNEQFF. CDR3 nucleotide sequence: TGTGCCAGCAGCCAAGGCACCGGTCCTAGCTCCTACAATGAGCAGTTCTTC. The entire variable domain, with the rest obtained from reference TRBV14 and TRBJ2-1, is as follows: EAGVTQFPSHSVIEKGQTVTLRCDPISGHDNLYWYRRVMGKEIKFLLHFVKESKQDESGMPNNRFLAERTGGTYSTLKVQPAELEDSGVYFCASSQGTGPSSYNEQFFGPGTRLTVL.

This rearrangement joins TRBV5-1 to TRBJ2-7; D is undetermined. V was pared by 4 bases and J by 3 bases, with 17 bases between. Germline V gene lookup returns CDR1 SGHRS and CDR2 YFSETQ. The CDR3 sequence is 15 residues long. CDR3: CASSPGHEVGYEQYF. DNA for the CDR3: TGCGCCAGCAGCCCTGGTCATGAGGTGGGCTACGAGCAGTACTTC.

This clone appeared once. This chain connects TRBV29-1 to TRBJ2-2, with 8 bases that match TRBD1. The CDR3 is 12 residues long. Germline CDR1 and CDR2: SQVTM and ANQGSEA. With 7 bases clipped from V and 6 bases from J, the junction kept 4 bases outside the gene matches. The CDR3, as DNA: TGCAGCGCCGCCAGGGGGCCCGGGGAGCTGTTTTTT. It yields the protein CSAARGPGELFF.